Each of the 14 T cell receptor beta chains below was sequenced from the same sample in a study of beta chain features in type 1 diabetes. Isolated RNA was reverse transcribed in full, so expressed TCRB transcripts were sequenced. Measured with immunoSEQ multiplex PCR; TCRdb has only the in-frame clones, and not every one. This sample yields some 270,000 clones, of which 13% to 15% are seen a single time; more than 0.02% belongs to the top ten. The sequenced sample was naive CD4+ T cells from blood. The receptors were gathered from a woman aged 40 to 55 in good health.

This clone was seen only a few times. The chain uses TRBV29-1 and TRBJ1-4; D may be TRBD1 (6 bases). CDR1 SQVTM and CDR2 ANQGSEA come from the germline V gene. CDR3 length: 14 residues. Trimming took 7 bases from V and 9 from J, leaving 21 bases between them. The CDR3 here is CSAQANEGVQKLFF. The CDR3 region has the DNA TGCAGCGCCCAGGCGAACGAGGGGGTTCAAAAACTGTTTTTT.

This chain connects TRBV18 to TRBJ1-2; D unresolved. The CDR3 covers 12 residues. Germline lookup yields CDR1 KGHSH and CDR2 LQKENI. Trimming removed 9 bases at V and 4 bases at J, with 12 bases between. DNA for the CDR3: TGTGCCAGTTCGCAGGTTGCCTATGGCTACACCTTC. This codes for CASSQVAYGYTF.

This clone appeared a few times. The chain uses TRBV23-1 and TRBJ2-5; tentative D call: TRBD2 (6 bases). TRBV23-1 is recorded as an ORF, its role being uncertain. This CDR3 is 15 amino acids long. Trimming cost V 7 bases and J 5 bases, with 20 bases left between them. In DNA form, the CDR3 reads TGCGCCAGCATTGGAGGGTTACAGGCGAGGGAGACCCAGTACTTC. Translation: CASIGGLQARETQYF.

This clone was seen a few times. The CDR3 spells CASSLAGLPSGNTQYF. The CDR3 DNA follows: TGTGCCAGCAGCTTAGCCGGACTACCGAGTGGCAATACGCAGTATTTT. J is TRBJ2-3 and V is TRBV11-2; D is possibly TRBD2 (6 bases). Per the germline V gene, CDR1 is SGHAT and CDR2 is FQNNGV. Trimming shortened V by 1 base and J by 7 bases, and 18 bases separated the two germline ends. The CDR3 length is 16 residues.

This clone was seen ten or more times. V is TRBV7-6 and J is TRBJ2-5; 9 bases agree with TRBD2. CDR3 length: 15 residues. Germline trimming cut 1 base from V and 5 bases from J; bases unmatched to any gene: 5. Germline V lookup: CDR1 SGHVS, CDR2 FNYEAQ. The CDR3 sequence is CASSLVLAGSETQYF. The CDR3, as DNA: TGTGCCAGCAGCTTAGTACTAGCGGGCAGCGAGACCCAGTACTTC.

This clone has just a few counts. V and J are TRBV6-5 and TRBJ2-3, with 8 positions matching TRBD2. The germline CDR1 and CDR2 sequences are MNHEY and SVGAGI. The CDR3 loop spans 15 amino acids. V gave up 5 bases and J gave up 4 bases; unmatched junction bases: 8. This chain's CDR3 is CASSLLAGWADTQYF. The CDR3 DNA sequence: TGTGCCAGCAGTCTTTTAGCGGGGTGGGCAGATACGCAGTATTTT.

In its sample, this clone was seen a few times. The chain recombines TRBV6-6 with TRBJ1-2; a possible D gene is TRBD1 (5 bases). Germline CDR1 reads MNHNY; CDR2 reads SVGAGI (reference sequence). The CDR3 is 15 residues long. V was clipped by 5 bases and J by 3 bases, with 16 bases between them. CDR3: CASSGIPAGDYGYTF. As DNA, the CDR3 is TGTGCCAGCAGTGGTATACCGGCGGGGGACTATGGCTACACCTTC.

The chain joins TRBV9 to TRBJ2-7; 8 bases align to TRBD1. The CDR3 extends over 15 amino acids. V dropped 3 bases and J dropped 4; count of bases not matched to a gene: 9. Germline-derived CDR1 and CDR2 are SGDLS and YYNGEE. CDR3 in DNA: TGTGCCAGCAGCGGCCCCGGGACAGGTGCTTACGAGCAGTACTTC. This sequence encodes CASSGPGTGAYEQYF.

This clone was seen only a few times. The chain is built from TRBV11-2 and TRBJ2-7; TRBD2 matches at 14 bases. This CDR3 region has 17 residues. Per germline, CDR1 SGHAT and CDR2 FQNNGV. After removal of 3 bases from V and 2 bases from J, the junction contained 6 bases not matched to a gene. CDR3 sequence: CASSFPGTSGGTYEQYF. CDR3 DNA sequence: TGTGCCAGCAGCTTTCCCGGGACTAGCGGGGGTACCTACGAGCAGTACTTC.

The chain combines TRBV5-6 with TRBJ2-1; the match to TRBD2 covers 7 bases. Germline-derived CDR1 and CDR2 are SGHDT and YYEEEE. The CDR3 loop spans 18 amino acids. J was trimmed by 7 bases and V by 2 bases; bases with no gene match: 18. The CDR3 nucleotides read TGTGCCAGCAGCTTCTACATTCCACTAGCGCCGAGGGGAAATGAGCAGTTCTTC. Its translation is CASSFYIPLAPRGNEQFF.

This clone was seen only a few times. The J gene is TRBJ2-1, the V gene TRBV18; 13 nucleotides agree with TRBD2. The CDR3 is 16 amino acids. The germline V gene has CDR1 KGHSH and CDR2 LQKENI. The trim removed 2 bases at V and 8 bases at J, leaving 6 bases unmatched. The CDR3, as DNA: TGTGCCAGCTCACCAAGGACTAGCGGGGGTTCCGATGAGCAGTTCTTC. Its translation: CASSPRTSGGSDEQFF. The variable domain in full, with the rest retrieved from reference TRBV18 and TRBJ2-1, is NAGVMQNPRHLVRRRGQEARLRCSPMKGHSHVYWYRQLPEEGLKFMVYLQKENIIDESGMPKERFSAEFPKEGPSILRIQQVVRGDSAAYFCASSPRTSGGSDEQFFGPGTRLTVL.

The V gene is TRBV6-6, the J gene TRBJ2-5, with 8 bases identical to TRBD2. J lost 9 bases, V lost 7 bases, and 10 bases had no gene match. Germline V gene sequence: CDR1 MNHNY, CDR2 SVGAGI (reference sequence). The CDR3 length is 13 residues. The CDR3 sequence: CASTLGRGGAQYF. CDR3 in DNA: TGTGCCAGCACTCTCGGTCGGGGGGGGGCCCAGTACTTC.

The rearrangement links TRBV9 to TRBJ2-5; tentatively, D is TRBD2 (6 bases). V was shortened by 4 bases and J by 2 bases, with 15 bases between the two germline ends. The CDR3 has 15 amino acids. From germline, CDR1 is SGDLS and CDR2 YYNGEE. The DNA of the CDR3 is TGTGCCAGCAGCTACGGGACTCCACGGCAAGAGACCCAGTACTTC. Its translation: CASSYGTPRQETQYF.

This chain connects TRBV2 to TRBJ1-4, with a weak D call TRBD1 (5 bases). The CDR3 has 15 residues. Trimming cost V 2 bases and J 8 bases, with 15 bases left between them. In germline, CDR1 is SNHLY, CDR2 FYNNEI. The CDR3 protein is CASSETGGMGEKLFF. CDR3 DNA: TGTGCCAGCAGTGAAACGGGGGGAATGGGGGAAAAACTGTTTTTT. The whole variable domain, filled in from reference TRBV2 and TRBJ1-4, reads EPEVTQTPSHQVTQMGQEVILRCVPISNHLYFYWYRQILGQKVEFLVSFYNNEISEKSEIFDDQFSVERPDGSNFTLKIRSTKLEDSAMYFCASSETGGMGEKLFFGSGTQLSVL.